The rows below give T cell receptor beta chains drawn from one sample of a study of PD-1 blockade in classical Hodgkin lymphoma. Clones were sequenced by immunoSEQ multiplex PCR, and TCRdb holds only the in-frame ones, with some missing. There are 10,000 or so clones in the sample; approximately 84% occur only once, and about 15% lies in the top ten. The sequenced sample was CD8+ T cells from blood. These receptors all stem from a human donor with classical Hodgkin lymphoma. The CDR3 runs from the conserved cysteine through the conserved F or W. D genes are given only for firm matches. A clone size is listed for some rows: how often the clone was seen (once, few, many), or a class if it is expanded.

TRBV2	TRBJ1-3	.	.	CASSGQRPSGNTIYF	TGTGCCAGCAGTGGTCAACGCCCGTCGGGAAACACCATATATTTT
TRBV5-1	TRBJ1-4	.	TRBD1	CASSPNPGQGERKLFF	TGCGCCAGCAGCCCTAACCCGGGACAGGGGGAACGAAAACTGTTTTTT
TRBV9	TRBJ2-2	.	TRBD2	CASSVAQTSGGLNTGELFF	TGTGCCAGCAGCGTAGCCCAGACTAGCGGGGGGCTCAACACCGGGGAGCTGTTTTTT
TRBV7-7	TRBJ2-6	.	.	CASSVLCMPQSRANVLTF	TGTGCCAGCAGCGTTCTTTGTATGCCACAAAGTCGGGCCAACGTCCTGACTTTC
TRBV4-3	TRBJ1-2	.	TRBD1	CASSQYRDSSSRNYGYTF	TGCGCCAGCAGCCAATATAGGGACAGCTCATCCCGTAACTATGGCTACACCTTC
TRBV27	TRBJ2-5	.	TRBD1	CASSRQGHRETQYF	TGTGCCAGCAGTCGACAGGGTCACAGGGAGACCCAGTACTTC
TRBV19	TRBJ2-5	.	.	CASSIHREAPGAGTQYF	TGTGCCAGTAGTATTCACCGTGAGGCTCCGGGGGCTGGGACCCAGTACTTC
TRBV29-1	TRBJ1-2	.	.	CSVESNYGYTF	TGCAGCGTTGAAAGTAACTATGGCTACACCTTC
TRBV5-6	TRBJ1-1	.	TRBD1	CASRLGQADTEAFF	TGTGCCAGCAGACTGGGACAGGCGGACACTGAAGCTTTCTTT
TRBV7-8	TRBJ2-2	.	.	CASSTDSDLKGGELFF	TGTGCCAGCAGCACGGATTCGGACCTCAAGGGGGGGGAGCTGTTTTTT
TRBV11-2	TRBJ1-2	large	.	CASSLTGFNYGYTF	TGTGCCAGCAGCTTGACAGGTTTTAACTATGGCTACACCTTC
TRBV10-2	TRBJ1-5	.	.	CASSDPGSDQPQHF	TGCGCCAGCAGTGACCCTGGATCGGATCAGCCCCAGCATTTT
TRBV2	TRBJ1-6	once	TRBD1	CASSGDSSRYNSPLHF	TGTGCCAGCAGTGGGGACAGCAGCCGTTATAATTCACCCCTCCACTTT
TRBV5-1	TRBJ2-5	.	.	CASSLISGGQRETQYF	TGCGCCAGCAGCCTGATATCTGGGGGCCAAAGAGAGACCCAGTACTTC
TRBV27	TRBJ2-1	.	TRBD1	CASSLGTGGRNEQFF	TGTGCCAGCAGCCTAGGGACAGGGGGCCGGAATGAGCAGTTCTTC
TRBV19	TRBJ2-3	few	TRBD2	CASSIGAGVRSDTQYF	TGTGCCAGTAGTATTGGAGCGGGGGTACGCTCGGATACGCAGTATTTT
TRBV5-5	TRBJ1-4	once	.	CASRKGGGQEKLFF	TGTGCCAGCAGGAAGGGCGGGGGTCAGGAAAAACTGTTTTTT
TRBV4-3	TRBJ2-3	.	.	CASSQGTRTDTQYF	TGCGCCAGCAGCCAAGGGACACGGACAGATACGCAGTATTTT
TRBV14	TRBJ2-7	.	.	CASSQDPLSDGPSYEQYF	TGTGCCAGCAGCCAAGATCCTCTTTCGGACGGTCCCTCCTACGAGCAGTACTTC
TRBV28	TRBJ1-1	.	.	CASSLGSVWARNTEAFF	TGTGCCAGCAGTTTAGGCTCAGTCTGGGCTCGCAACACTGAAGCTTTCTTT
TRBV6-5	TRBJ2-1	.	.	CASSPLFGVNEQFF	TGTGCCAGCAGTCCCCTTTTCGGGGTCAATGAGCAGTTCTTC
TRBV11-2	TRBJ1-1	.	TRBD1	CASSWTTGIGDTEAFF	TGTGCCAGCAGCTGGACGACAGGGATCGGTGACACTGAAGCTTTCTTT
TRBV4-3	TRBJ2-2	few	.	CASSSGQFTGELFF	TGCGCCAGCAGCTCTGGACAGTTTACCGGGGAGCTGTTTTTT
TRBV6-1	TRBJ2-1	.	TRBD2	CASTQSVGRGEQFF	TGTGCCAGCACCCAATCGGTAGGGAGGGGTGAGCAGTTCTTC
TRBV10-1	TRBJ2-7	.	.	CASSESGHAVSYEQYF	TGCGCCAGCAGTGAGTCCGGACACGCCGTCTCCTACGAGCAGTACTTC
TRBV7-9	TRBJ2-3	.	TRBD2	CASSIRAGGPADTQYF	TGTGCCAGCAGCATAAGAGCGGGGGGCCCCGCAGATACGCAGTATTTT
TRBV7-2	TRBJ1-3	once	.	CASSFGGNGNTIYF	TGTGCCAGCAGCTTCGGGGGTAATGGAAACACCATATATTTT
TRBV7-8	TRBJ2-5	.	.	CASSLGAYQETQYF	TGTGCCAGCAGCTTAGGGGCATACCAAGAGACCCAGTACTTC
TRBV6-6	TRBJ1-1	.	TRBD1	CASSPSGGGNEAFF	TGTGCCAGCAGTCCCTCAGGGGGTGGTAATGAAGCTTTCTTT
TRBV7-9	TRBJ1-6	.	TRBD1	CASSQLGTGPSPLHF	TGTGCCAGCAGCCAACTCGGGACAGGGCCGTCACCCCTCCACTTT
TRBV27	TRBJ2-7	.	TRBD2	CASSPARGGYEQYF	TGTGCCAGCAGTCCGGCGCGGGGGGGATACGAGCAGTACTTC
TRBV7-9	TRBJ2-1	few	.	CASRTTGTYNEQFF	TGTGCCAGCAGAACAACAGGCACTTACAATGAGCAGTTCTTC
TRBV9	TRBJ1-3	.	.	CASSDALGNTIYF	TGTGCCAGCAGCGACGCGTTGGGAAACACCATATATTTT
TRBV27	TRBJ2-7	once	TRBD1	CASRTGVWTYEQYF	TGTGCCAGCAGAACAGGGGTCTGGACCTACGAGCAGTACTTC
TRBV6-4	TRBJ2-3	.	.	CASSAIQGDGTDTQYF	TGTGCCAGCAGTGCAATCCAGGGAGATGGCACAGATACGCAGTATTTT
TRBV4-1	TRBJ2-7	.	.	CASSQVGGSREQYF	TGCGCCAGCAGCCAAGTTGGGGGTTCCCGGGAGCAGTACTTC
TRBV6-9	TRBJ1-5	.	.	CATGEGSYQPQHF	TGTGCCACCGGAGAGGGGTCGTACCAGCCCCAGCATTTT
TRBV6-1	TRBJ2-7	.	.	CASSEIMGLGYEQYF	TGTGCCAGCAGTGAAATCATGGGGCTCGGATACGAGCAGTACTTC
TRBV5-1	TRBJ2-5	.	TRBD1	CASSPGTGTFLYQETQYF	TGCGCCAGCAGCCCCGGGACAGGGACCTTTCTGTACCAAGAGACCCAGTACTTC
TRBV5-4	TRBJ2-3	.	.	CASSLAPGHSTDTQYF	TGTGCCAGCAGCTTGGCTCCGGGTCATAGCACAGATACGCAGTATTTT
TRBV7-8	TRBJ2-5	.	.	CASSTIRRETQYF	TGTGCCAGCAGCACTATAAGACGGGAGACCCAGTACTTC
TRBV6-5	TRBJ2-3	.	.	CASSYLLGSVDTQYF	TGTGCCAGCAGTTACCTGCTTGGCAGCGTCGATACGCAGTATTTT
TRBV15	TRBJ2-3	.	.	CATGGISTDTQYF	TGTGCCACCGGGGGGATTAGCACAGATACGCAGTATTTT
TRBV7-9	TRBJ2-1	once	.	CASSAAYNEQFF	TGTGCCAGCAGCGCCGCCTACAATGAGCAGTTCTTC
TRBV2	TRBJ2-2	.	TRBD2	CASETSGGETGELFF	TGTGCCAGTGAGACTAGCGGGGGTGAGACCGGGGAGCTGTTTTTT
TRBV29-1	TRBJ2-7	few	.	CSVVGPSSYEQYF	TGCAGCGTTGTCGGCCCTAGCTCCTACGAGCAGTACTTC
TRBV7-9	TRBJ2-2	once	.	CASSLGPGQGLFF	TGTGCCAGCAGCTTAGGGCCAGGCCAAGGGCTGTTTTTT
TRBV6-4	TRBJ2-1	.	.	CASSDSWTAVNNEQFF	TGTGCCAGCAGTGACTCTTGGACAGCCGTTAACAATGAGCAGTTCTTC
TRBV14	TRBJ2-2	.	.	CASSQGRAGELFF	TGTGCCAGCAGCCAAGGAAGGGCCGGGGAGCTGTTTTTT
TRBV30	TRBJ2-3	.	.	CAWSLGTGGADTQYF	TGTGCCTGGAGTCTCGGGACCGGAGGGGCAGATACGCAGTATTTT
TRBV9	TRBJ1-5	.	.	CASSEGSNQPQHF	TGTGCCAGCAGCGAGGGGAGCAATCAGCCCCAGCATTTT